This T cell receptor (beta chain) was sequenced for a study of OX40 agonist ivuxolimab in advanced cancers. Background on the study: People in dose escalation had one of these cancers: hepatocellular carcinoma, melanoma, renal cell or head and neck cancer.

Study-wide results and limits: Among some nonresponders, normalized T-cell clonal expansion was also low. Relative to CD4+, CD8+ T cells held more expanded clones on average.

About this clone: Its target is unknown.

Using immunoSEQ multiplex PCR, the repertoire was profiled, and TCRdb retains in-frame clones only, with some absent. The repertoire holds about 40,000 clones, with around 73% as singletons. Trimming at V came to 4 bases and at J to 1 base, leaving 9 bases not matched to a gene. The CDR3 sequence is 16 residues long. The germline V gene has CDR1 KGHSH and CDR2 LQKENI. Sample: CD4+ or CD8+ T cells sorted from blood, taken in a trial of the OX40 agonist ivuxolimab. The gene calls are TRBV18 and TRBJ1-1; 7 bases agree with TRBD1. The receptor was isolated from an adult with an advanced solid tumor such as melanoma, head and neck, liver or kidney cancer. The CDR3 spells CASSLGRQGTNTEAFF. In DNA, the CDR3 is TGTGCCAGCTCACTTGGTCGACAGGGCACGAACACTGAAGCTTTCTTT.